This TCR beta chain emerged from a study of blood T cell repertoires in COVID-19. Study context: The study drew acute and convalescent COVID-19 samples from the United States, Italy and Spain.

This clone was counted once. The CDR3 has 19 residues. The germline V and J ends were trimmed by 1 base and 0 bases, with 21 bases remaining between them. Germline values: CDR1 LGHDT, CDR2 YNNKEL (reference sequence). The data were produced by immunoSEQ multiplex PCR, yet TCRdb's version contains in-frame clones alone and is incomplete. This table has approximately 16,000 clones, around 86% appearing once. V is TRBV3-1 (or the pseudogene TRBV3-2) and J is TRBJ2-5; D might be TRBD1 (6 bases). Sequenced input: peripheral blood. The receptor was derived from a man aged 55 to 70 with acute or convalescent COVID-19. The CDR3 region is CASSQAVIGKQGYQETQYF. The CDR3 nucleotides read TGTGCCAGCAGCCAAGCTGTGATTGGGAAACAGGGATACCAAGAGACCCAGTACTTC.